These 30 T cell receptor beta chains were all obtained from the same sample, sequenced in a study of cytomegalovirus exposure and HLA in healthy donors. It was with 60 Vbeta and 13 Jbeta primers that the PCR ran. TCRdb keeps only in-frame clones here, not all; method: immunoSEQ multiplex PCR. In all, the sample yields over 55,000 clones. The sequencing sample was made of PBMCs. The source of these receptors is a male donor in good health and CMV-seronegative.

The V and J genes are TRBV4-1 and TRBJ1-3; 9 nucleotides align to TRBD1. V was pared by 4 bases and J by 3 bases, with 10 bases of the junction left unmatched. The length of the CDR3 is 17 residues. Looked up from germline, CDR1 is MGHRA and CDR2 is YSYEKL. The CDR3 nucleotides read TGCGCCAGCAGCCCAACCTCCCGGACAGGGGTTGGAAACACCATATATTTT. Translated: CASSPTSRTGVGNTIYF.

The chain has TRBV7-2 and TRBJ1-4; D not certain. Looked up from germline, CDR1 is SGHTA and CDR2 is FQGNSA. The ends were cut back, 2 bases at V and 4 bases at J, with 5 bases in the middle. CDR3 length equals 13 residues. CDR3 in DNA: TGTGCCAGCAGCTTATACGGTAATGAAAAACTGTTTTTT. This translates into CASSLYGNEKLFF.

The rearrangement links TRBV4-1 to TRBJ2-7, with D uncertain. This CDR3 is built from 15 residues. Germline CDR1 MGHRA, CDR2 YSYEKL. V lost 0 bases, J lost 2 bases, and 11 bases lay in between. CDR3 coding DNA: TGCGCCAGCAGCCAAGAGGTAACGGTCGCCTACGAGCAGTACTTC. The encoded protein is CASSQEVTVAYEQYF.

This chain connects TRBV20-1 to TRBJ2-7; TRBD2 agrees at 7 bases. V shed 5 bases and J 7 bases; nucleotides not matched to a gene: 5. Germline CDR1 is DFQATT and CDR2 is SNEGSKA (reference sequence). The CDR3 runs 11 residues. The CDR3 sequence is CSAPAGEEQYF. CDR3 in DNA: TGCAGTGCTCCCGCGGGGGAGGAGCAGTACTTC.

As DNA, the CDR3 is TGTGCCAGTAGTATCACTCGACAGCGAACTAATGAAAAACTGTTTTTT. Its protein product is CASSITRQRTNEKLFF. The chain links TRBV19 to TRBJ1-4; a weak D match, TRBD1 (5 bases). CDR3 size: 16 residues. Per germline, CDR1 LNHDA and CDR2 SQIVND (reference sequence). V lost 3 bases, J lost 1 base, and 12 bases lay in between.

The chain recombines TRBV28 with TRBJ2-1; TRBD2 matches at 7 bases. With 5 bases clipped from V and 5 bases from J, the junction kept 6 bases outside the gene matches. The germline gives CDR1 MDHEN, CDR2 SYDVKM. The CDR3 has 14 residues. Here the CDR3 DNA reads TGTGCCAGCAGTATTGCGGGGGTTGACAATGAGCAGTTCTTC. Its protein product is CASSIAGVDNEQFF.

The gene calls are TRBV6-1 and TRBJ2-3, with TRBD2 identical over 7 bases. CDR3 length: 14 residues. The germline V gene encodes CDR1 MNHNS and CDR2 SASEGT. V lost 6 bases, J lost 0 bases, and 3 bases stayed unmatched. The CDR3 reads CASRASGSTDTQYF. The CDR3, as DNA: TGTGCCAGCAGGGCTAGCGGTAGCACAGATACGCAGTATTTT.

The CDR3 is CASSQTSLSAYEQYF. The DNA of the CDR3 is TGTGCCAGCAGCCAGACTAGCCTGAGCGCCTACGAGCAGTACTTC. The chain carries TRBV28 and TRBJ2-7; 7 bases are a match to TRBD2. The germline V gene encodes CDR1 MDHEN and CDR2 SYDVKM. This CDR3 has 15 residues. The ends lost 6 bases at V and 2 bases at J; junction bases unmatched: 10. The complete variable domain, with remaining parts taken from reference TRBV28 and TRBJ2-7, reads DVKVTQSSRYLVKRTGEKVFLECVQDMDHENMFWYRQDPGLGLRLIYFSYDVKMKEKGDIPEGYSVSREKKERFSLILESASTNQTSMYLCASSQTSLSAYEQYFGPGTRLTVT.

The rearrangement links TRBV4-2 to TRBJ2-1, with 9 bases identical to TRBD1. With 4 bases clipped from V and 6 bases from J, the junction kept 10 bases outside the gene matches. CDR1 is LGHNA and CDR2 is YNFKEQ in the germline V gene. The CDR3 extends over 16 amino acids. CDR3: CASSRPSGQGINEQFF. The CDR3 DNA reads TGTGCCAGCAGCCGACCGTCGGGACAGGGAATCAATGAGCAGTTCTTC.

Comments on this clone: Sequence at one end of the junction differs from germline and may be a read error. The DNA for the CDR3 is TGTGCCAGCACCTTATGGGGGTCGGGAGTAGACGGGGAGCTGTTTTTT. It encodes CASTLWGSGVDGELFF. The chain combines TRBV7-2 with TRBJ2-2; D might be TRBD2 (6 bases). CDR3 length: 16 amino acids. CDR1 and CDR2 (germline): SGHTA, FQGNSA. The full variable domain, completed using reference TRBV7-2 and TRBJ2-2, is GAGVSQSPSNKVTEKGKDVELRCDPISGHTALYWYRQSLGQGLEFLIYFQGNSAPDKSGLPSDRFSAERTGGSVSTLTIQRTQQEDSAVYLCASTLWGSGVDGELFFGEGSRLTVL.

The CDR3 loop is CASEVRQMNTEAFF. CDR3 nucleotides: TGTGCCAGCGAGGTGCGGCAGATGAACACTGAAGCTTTCTTT. V is TRBV28 and J is TRBJ1-1; D is unclear. V lost 8 bases and J lost 0, with 13 bases in between. This CDR3 is built from 14 residues. The germline V gene encodes CDR1 MDHEN and CDR2 SYDVKM. Based on the CDR3 plus reference TRBV28 and TRBJ1-1, the full variable domain is DVKVTQSSRYLVKRTGEKVFLECVQDMDHENMFWYRQDPGLGLRLIYFSYDVKMKEKGDIPEGYSVSREKKERFSLILESASTNQTSMYLCASEVRQMNTEAFFGQGTRLTVV.

The V gene is TRBV28, the J gene TRBJ1-3; D is unclear. The ends were cut back, 9 bases at V and 2 bases at J, with 11 bases in the middle. Germline V gives CDR1 MDHEN, CDR2 SYDVKM. The CDR3 has 13 residues. The CDR3 spells CASLRRTGNTIYF. DNA of the CDR3: TGTGCCAGTCTTAGGAGGACTGGAAACACCATATATTTT.

The rearrangement links TRBV7-2 to TRBJ2-7, with TRBD1 identical over 7 bases. Germline V lookup: CDR1 SGHTA, CDR2 FQGNSA. Trimming cost V 6 bases and J 2 bases; bases outside gene matches: 16. CDR3 size: 17 residues. The CDR3: CASRPTPGQTLAYEQYF. For the CDR3, the DNA is TGTGCCAGCAGACCTACCCCGGGACAGACCCTTGCCTACGAGCAGTACTTC.

The V and J genes are TRBV2 and TRBJ2-1; possibly TRBD2 for D (6 bases). The V gene's germline CDR1 is SNHLY and CDR2 FYNNEI. The CDR3 spans 12 residues. The germline V and J ends were trimmed by 7 bases and 10 bases, with 14 bases remaining between them. CDR3 coding DNA: TGTGCCAGCACTCGGGACTCCAGCGAGCAGTTCTTC. It encodes CASTRDSSEQFF.

J is TRBJ1-1 and V is TRBV5-1; 9 bases map to TRBD1. Losses at the gene ends were 1 base for V and 10 bases for J; bases not matched to a gene: 5. Germline-derived CDR1 and CDR2 are SGHRS and YFSETQ. The CDR3 is 13 amino acids. The CDR3 region has the DNA TGCGCCAGCAGCTTGACAGGGGGCGAAAGAGCTTTCTTT. Protein: CASSLTGGERAFF.

The CDR3 sequence: CASSSFSQGGTEAFF. CDR3 nucleotide sequence: TGTGCCAGCAGCAGCTTTTCACAGGGGGGGACTGAAGCTTTCTTT. The chain combines TRBV21-1 with TRBJ1-1; the table's TRBD1 call for D was not verified on the DNA. TRBV21-1 is a documented pseudogene. The CDR3 is 15 amino acids.

CDR3 protein: CASSIEPGQETQYF. The CDR3 DNA follows: TGTGCCAGTAGTATAGAACCGGGACAAGAGACCCAGTACTTC. J is TRBJ2-5 and V is TRBV19; tentative D call: TRBD2 (5 bases). Trimming took 0 bases from V and 2 from J, leaving 7 bases between them. Germline V lookup: CDR1 LNHDA, CDR2 SQIVND (reference sequence). This CDR3 region has 14 residues.

V gene TRBV7-6 combines with J gene TRBJ1-1, with D possibly matching TRBD1 (6 bases). Germline V gives CDR1 SGHVS, CDR2 FNYEAQ. This CDR3 is built from 15 residues. With 3 bases removed from V and 0 bases from J, the gap between germline ends came to 11 bases. In nucleotides, the CDR3 is TGTGCCAGCAGCTTTTCCGGGACACTGAACACTGAAGCTTTCTTT. This gives the protein CASSFSGTLNTEAFF.

The gene calls are TRBV19 and TRBJ2-2; perhaps TRBD2 as D (5 bases). The CDR3 spans 16 residues. CDR1 is LNHDA and CDR2 is SQIVND in the germline V gene (reference sequence). Trimming removed 5 bases at V and 4 bases at J, with 17 bases between. The CDR3 DNA reads TGTGCCAGTAGTCCCCGGGGTAGCCGATCCACCGGGGAGCTGTTTTTT. It encodes CASSPRGSRSTGELFF.

The CDR3 loop reads CASSLVGTYEQYF. The CDR3 DNA is TGTGCCAGCAGCTTAGTCGGGACCTACGAGCAGTACTTC. V and J are TRBV7-8 and TRBJ2-7; D perhaps matches TRBD2 (5 bases). Germline V gene lookup returns CDR1 SGHVS and CDR2 FQNEAQ. V lost 1 base, J lost 2 bases, and 6 bases lay in between. The CDR3 length is 13 residues.

The V call is TRBV6-6, the J call TRBJ2-7, with 7 bases aligning to TRBD1. Trimming at V came to 0 bases and at J to 2 bases, leaving 7 bases not matched to a gene. Germline lookup yields CDR1 MNHNY and CDR2 SVGAGI (reference sequence). The CDR3 is made up of 16 amino acids. The CDR3 DNA reads TGTGCCAGCAGTTACTCGATACAGGGGCCCGCCTACGAGCAGTACTTC. Residues: CASSYSIQGPAYEQYF.

The chain joins TRBV6-5 to TRBJ1-2, with 7 bases matching TRBD1. In germline, CDR1 is MNHEY, CDR2 SVGAGI. The ends lost 2 bases at V and 8 bases at J; junction bases unmatched: 8. The CDR3 length is 14 residues. The CDR3 loop is CASSYRRGRSGYTF. In DNA, the CDR3 is TGTGCCAGCAGTTACCGGAGGGGGCGCAGCGGCTACACCTTC.

The chain joins TRBV11-2 to TRBJ1-5; D unresolved. CDR3 length: 13 residues. V was trimmed by 4 bases and J by 4 bases, leaving 8 bases between them. Germline lookup yields CDR1 SGHAT and CDR2 FQNNGV. This CDR3 is CASSSQPNQPQHF. The CDR3, as DNA: TGTGCCAGCAGCTCACAGCCAAATCAGCCCCAGCATTTT.

The chain employs TRBV19 and TRBJ1-5, with a tentative D call TRBD1 (6 bases). The CDR3 loop spans 14 amino acids. CDR1 and CDR2 from the germline V gene are LNHDA and SQIVND (reference sequence). V lost 3 bases, J lost 9 bases, and 15 bases lay in between. CDR3 region: CASSMRGGTRPQHF. For the CDR3, the DNA is TGTGCCAGTAGTATGAGGGGGGGAACAAGGCCCCAGCATTTT.

The DNA for the CDR3 is TGCGCCAGCAGTCCCGGACTAGCGGGAGGGGCCGGGGAGCTGTTTTTT. Encoded protein: CASSPGLAGGAGELFF. The rearrangement uses TRBV5-1 and TRBJ2-2; 15 bases line up with TRBD2. V was clipped by 5 bases and J by 6 bases; unmatched bases: 5. The CDR3 is 16 residues long. Germline assignment: CDR1 SGHRS and CDR2 YFSETQ. The variable domain in full, completed from reference TRBV5-1 and TRBJ2-2, reads KAGVTQTPRYLIKTRGQQVTLSCSPISGHRSVSWYQQTPGQGLQFLFEYFSETQRNKGNFPGRFSGRQFSNSRSEMNVSTLELGDSALYLCASSPGLAGGAGELFFGEGSRLTVL.

The chain is built from TRBV5-4 and TRBJ2-7; 11 nucleotides line up with TRBD1. Germline values: CDR1 SGHNT, CDR2 YYREEE (reference sequence). Germline trimming cut 3 bases from V and 4 bases from J; bases unmatched to any gene: 6. The CDR3 is 15 amino acids. CDR3 DNA: TGTGCCAGCAGCTCCCGGGACAGGGGGAGTTACGAGCAGTACTTC. Protein: CASSSRDRGSYEQYF. The full variable domain, in which reference TRBV5-4 and TRBJ2-7 provide the parts outside the CDR3, is ETGVTQSPTHLIKTRGQQVTLRCSSQSGHNTVSWYQQALGQGPQFIFQYYREEENGRGNFPPRFSGLQFPNYSSELNVNALELDDSALYLCASSSRDRGSYEQYFGPGTRLTVT.

The gene calls are TRBV6-5 and TRBJ1-6; TRBD1 matches at 8 bases. V was pared by 5 bases and J by 8 bases, with 8 bases of the junction left unmatched. Germline V gene data show CDR1 as MNHEY and CDR2 as SVGAGI. The CDR3 totals 15 residues. CDR3 sequence reads: CASSQPGQVDSPLHF. The DNA for the CDR3 is TGTGCCAGCAGTCAACCGGGACAGGTTGATTCACCCCTCCACTTT.

The chain has TRBV7-3 and TRBJ2-1; 8 nucleotides line up with TRBD2. With 5 bases clipped from V and 8 bases from J, the junction kept 14 bases outside the gene matches. CDR1 and CDR2 from the germline V gene are SGHTA and FQGTGA. This CDR3 is built from 16 residues. The DNA for the CDR3 is TGTGCCAGCAGCAATAAATTGGTAGCGGGGATGGATGAGCAGTTCTTC. It specifies CASSNKLVAGMDEQFF.

The chain employs TRBV30 and TRBJ1-1, with TRBD1 identical over 8 bases. This CDR3 region has 14 residues. The V gene end was trimmed by 0 bases and the J gene end by 4 bases; junction bases not matched to a gene: 4. Germline lookup yields CDR1 GTSNPN and CDR2 SVGIG (reference sequence). The CDR3 region has the DNA TGTGCCTGGAGTGTCCTCACAGGGGGCACTGAAGCTTTCTTT. It is translated as CAWSVLTGGTEAFF.

V usage is TRBV29-1 and J usage is TRBJ2-7, with a weak D call TRBD2 (5 bases). The CDR3 runs 12 residues. Deletions cut 7 bases from V and 7 bases from J, with 17 bases between. CDR1 SQVTM and CDR2 ANQGSEA come from the germline V gene. DNA for the CDR3: TGCAGCGCAATGGACGGGGTTCAAGAGCAGTACTTC. It specifies CSAMDGVQEQYF.